The present entry profiles one T cell receptor (beta chain) with its context. The protocol was immunoSEQ multiplex PCR, while the TCRdb copy is restricted to in-frame clones and leaves out a portion. Counted here are fewer than 75,000 clones, 91% occurring once; the ten biggest clones make up about 5.8%. The record originates from a study of T cell changes during pregnancy in multiple sclerosis. The TCR comes from a female donor with multiple sclerosis, enrolled in a pregnancy study. The source material was CD8+ T cells from peripheral blood mononuclear cells, sampled before pregnancy.

The CDR3 bases are TGTGCCAGCAGGAGCGGGGGTGAAGCTTTCTTT. Protein: CASRSGGEAFF. The chain employs TRBV6-6 and TRBJ1-1; maybe TRBD1 (5 bases). V was trimmed by 6 bases and J by 7 bases, leaving 9 bases between them. CDR1 is MNHNY, CDR2 SVGAGI, per germline (reference sequence). The CDR3 extends over 11 amino acids.